Shown below are 26 T cell receptor beta chains from a single sample sequenced in a study of T-cell reconstitution after alpha-beta-depleted transplantation in children. A library of TCRbeta sequences, prepared with unique molecular identifiers, was generated. Each CDR3 protein gets one entry after TCRdb re-called the PCR reads with MiXCR. The repertoire has 490,000 or so distinct CDR3 sequences, 12% of them found once; the top ten carry around 6%. Sequenced here: PBMCs from the stem cell graft donor, sampled from the stem cell graft. The receptors stem from a human donor who donated a stem cell graft to a child with combined immunodeficiency.

This clonotype was recorded at least ten times. CDR3 protein: CASSLGTGADTQYF. The CDR3 bases are TGTGCCAGCAGTTTAGGGACAGGGGCAGATACGCAGTATTTT. The chain uses TRBV12-3 or TRBV12-4 and TRBJ2-3, with TRBD1 identical over 9 bases. Trimming took 1 base from V and 4 from J; bases not matched to a gene: 0. The CDR3 contains 14 residues.

The gene calls are TRBV20-1 and TRBJ2-7; 11 nucleotides agree with TRBD2. Germline loops: CDR1 DFQATT, CDR2 SNEGSKA (reference sequence). The junction had 7 bases not matched to a gene; V was cut back by 6 bases and J by 3 bases. The CDR3 sequence is 14 residues long. The CDR3 nucleotides are TGCAGTGCCCAGGGGACTAGCGGCTACTACGAGCAGTACTTC. Its protein is CSAQGTSGYYEQYF.

This clonotype was observed a handful of times. The chain couples TRBV4-3 to TRBJ1-1; 9 positions agree with TRBD1. CDR1 LGHNA and CDR2 YSLEER come from the germline V gene. This CDR3 has 15 residues. With 0 bases clipped from V and 10 bases from J, the junction kept 9 bases outside the gene matches. This CDR3 is CASSQDRGTGLLAFF. The CDR3 nucleotides read TGCGCCAGCAGCCAAGATCGGGGGACAGGGCTGTTAGCTTTCTTT.

This clonotype was counted between two and nine times. This sequence joins TRBV10-3 and TRBJ1-2; 7 bases match TRBD1. V gave up 6 bases and J gave up 2 bases; unmatched junction bases: 3. The CDR3 totals 13 residues. Germline loops: CDR1 ENHRY, CDR2 SYGVKD. The CDR3 here is CAIRSTGNYGYTF. The CDR3 DNA is TGTGCCATCAGATCGACAGGGAACTATGGCTACACCTTC.

The chain combines TRBV18 with TRBJ2-6; possible D gene TRBD1, 5 bases. V lost 3 bases to trimming and J lost 0 bases, with 18 bases between them. Germline assignment: CDR1 KGHSH and CDR2 LQKENI. The CDR3 sequence is 19 residues long. This chain's CDR3 is CASSPYGQGSYSGANVLTF. DNA for the CDR3: TGTGCCAGCTCACCGTACGGACAAGGGTCTTACTCTGGGGCCAACGTCCTGACTTTC.

This clonotype was counted only a few times. The CDR3 nucleotides read TGTGCCAGCAGTTTGGGCAGATGGACTGAAGCTTTCTTT. Its translation: CASSLGRWTEAFF. V gene TRBV12-3 or TRBV12-4 combines with J gene TRBJ1-1, with unresolved D. V was clipped by 3 bases and J by 5 bases, with 10 bases between them. There are 13 residues in the CDR3.

This clonotype was seen only a few times. This chain joins TRBV7-9 and TRBJ2-3; TRBD2 matches at 8 bases. Germline V gene lookup returns CDR1 SEHNR and CDR2 FQNEAQ (reference sequence). Trimming at V came to 4 bases and at J to 2 bases, leaving 8 bases not matched to a gene. This CDR3 is built from 16 residues. CDR3: CASSYNLAGNTDTQYF. The CDR3 nucleotides read TGTGCCAGCAGCTACAACTTAGCGGGGAACACAGATACGCAGTATTTT.

The J gene is TRBJ2-2, the V gene TRBV11-1; no firm D call. The germline V gene has CDR1 SGHAT and CDR2 FQDESV (reference sequence). The CDR3 contains 14 residues. The V end lost 1 base, the J end lost 4 bases, and 7 bases lay between the germline ends. CDR3 in amino acids: CASSLVVSTGELFF. Written as DNA, the CDR3 is TGTGCCAGCAGCTTAGTTGTGAGCACCGGGGAGCTGTTTTTT.

The gene calls are TRBV4-3 and TRBJ2-1, with 9 positions matching TRBD2. The CDR3 extends over 16 amino acids. Unmatched junction bases numbered 10, after V lost 3 bases and J lost 7 bases. The germline V gene encodes CDR1 LGHNA and CDR2 YSLEER. This CDR3 is CASSQGTSGFINEQFF. The DNA of the CDR3 is TGCGCCAGCAGCCAGGGAACTAGCGGGTTTATTAATGAGCAGTTCTTC.

Points on this clonotype: A junction end diverges from the germline sequence, so it may reflect a read error. The chain uses TRBV19 and TRBJ1-5; D is unclear. CDR1 and CDR2 from the germline V gene are LNHDA and SQIVND (reference sequence). This CDR3 is 13 amino acids long. The CDR3 is CAGSSQTYQPQHF. The CDR3 nucleotides are TGTGCCGGTAGTAGCCAGACCTATCAGCCCCAGCATTTT.

This clonotype was counted at least ten times. The rearrangement uses TRBV12-3 or TRBV12-4 and TRBJ2-7; D gene unclear. The CDR3 consists of 12 residues. V gave up 6 bases and J gave up 7 bases, with 13 bases separating them. The CDR3 DNA reads TGTGCCAGCAGCCCCGGGCCAACGGAGCAGTACTTC. This sequence encodes CASSPGPTEQYF.

V usage is TRBV12-3 or TRBV12-4 and J usage is TRBJ2-3; TRBD1 matches 10 bases. The ends lost 5 bases at V and 5 bases at J; junction bases unmatched: 7. CDR3 length equals 15 residues. Here the CDR3 DNA reads TGTGCCAGCAGTCAGACAGGGGGCCTAATAGATACGCAGTATTTT. This gives the protein CASSQTGGLIDTQYF.

The chain joins TRBV4-2 to TRBJ2-3, with TRBD1 as a possible D gene (6 bases). Germline loops: CDR1 LGHNA, CDR2 YNFKEQ. The germline V and J ends were trimmed by 2 bases and 3 bases, with 15 bases remaining between them. This CDR3 has 16 residues. The CDR3 sequence is CASSQRGGQTTDTQYF. In DNA form, the CDR3 reads TGTGCCAGCAGCCAAAGAGGAGGACAGACAACAGATACGCAGTATTTT.

This clonotype showed up many times. The CDR3 region is CSADRVDEQFF. The CDR3 DNA follows: TGCAGCGCTGACAGGGTCGATGAGCAGTTCTTC. The chain couples TRBV29-1 to TRBJ2-1; the match to TRBD1 covers 7 bases. The V and J ends lost 7 bases and 8 bases, in that order; junction bases with no gene match: 5. Looked up from germline, CDR1 is SQVTM and CDR2 is ANQGSEA. The CDR3 extends over 11 amino acids.

The rearrangement joins TRBV10-3 to TRBJ2-7, with D unclear. CDR1 ENHRY and CDR2 SYGVKD come from the germline V gene. Trimming shortened V by 0 bases and J by 4 bases, and 16 bases separated the two germline ends. CDR3 length: 16 amino acids. DNA of the CDR3: TGTGCCATCAGTGAGTCGGGTGGCAGGAGTTTGTACGAGCAGTACTTC. Its protein product is CAISESGGRSLYEQYF.

This clonotype was counted many times. This sequence joins TRBV10-3 and TRBJ2-1, with 12 positions matching TRBD2. This CDR3 is built from 16 residues. CDR1 and CDR2 (germline): ENHRY, SYGVKD. Trimming at V came to 7 bases and at J to 4 bases, leaving 8 bases not matched to a gene. The CDR3 spells CAITPSGGALYNEQFF. DNA for the CDR3: TGTGCCATCACCCCTAGCGGGGGGGCCCTTTACAATGAGCAGTTCTTC.

This clonotype showed up many times. The V call is TRBV28, the J call TRBJ2-7, with no clear D. The CDR3 length is 13 residues. Per germline, CDR1 MDHEN and CDR2 SYDVKM. Trimming took 6 bases from V and 2 from J, leaving 11 bases between them. The CDR3 loop is CASRQTRPYEQYF. The CDR3 bases are TGTGCCAGCAGGCAGACCAGACCCTACGAGCAGTACTTC.

This clonotype was counted only a few times. This sequence joins TRBV5-1 and TRBJ2-3; maybe TRBD1 (5 bases). V lost 0 bases, J lost 3 bases, and 8 bases lay in between. This CDR3 is 14 amino acids long. Per the germline V gene, CDR1 is SGHRS and CDR2 is YFSETQ. The CDR3 nucleotides read TGCGCCAGCAGCTTGGAAAGGGGTACAGATACGCAGTATTTT. This codes for CASSLERGTDTQYF.

As for this clonotype: This could be a read error, since a much larger clone is one nucleotide away. The chain couples TRBV12-3 or TRBV12-4 to TRBJ2-7; TRBD2 is a possible D gene (6 bases). CDR3 length: 13 amino acids. V was shortened by 11 bases and J by 4 bases, with 18 bases between the two germline ends. As DNA, the CDR3 is TGTGCCCGCTCGGGAGAAGGAGGGTACGAGCAGTACTTC. Translating it yields CARSGEGGYEQYF.

The chain uses TRBV30 and TRBJ2-5, with TRBD2 matching 8 bases. Germline V CDR1 and CDR2: GTSNPN, SVGIG (reference sequence). Unmatched junction bases numbered 7, after V lost 3 bases and J lost 4 bases. This CDR3 spans 14 amino acids. The CDR3 here is CAWRRLAGRETQYF. For the CDR3, the DNA is TGTGCCTGGAGGAGGCTAGCGGGCCGAGAGACCCAGTACTTC. Filled out from reference TRBV30 and TRBJ2-5, the complete variable domain reads SQTIHQWPATLVQPVGSPLSLECTVEGTSNPNLYWYRQAAGRGLQLLFYSVGIGQISSEVPQNLSASRPQDRQFILSSKKLLLSDSGFYLCAWRRLAGRETQYFGPGTRLLVL.

The rearrangement links TRBV7-6 to TRBJ2-1, with 8 bases that match TRBD2. Germline values: CDR1 SGHVS, CDR2 FNYEAQ. The junction had 4 bases not matched to a gene; V was cut back by 1 base and J by 2 bases. CDR3 size: 16 residues. The CDR3 DNA reads TGTGCCAGCAGCTTAGGCGGCGGGAGGACCTACAATGAGCAGTTCTTC. Amino acid sequence: CASSLGGGRTYNEQFF. Full variable domain (remainder filled in from reference TRBV7-6 and TRBJ2-1): GAGVSQSPRYKVTKRGQDVALRCDPISGHVSLYWYRQALGQGPEFLTYFNYEAQQDKSGLPNDRFSAERPEGSISTLTIQRTEQRDSAMYRCASSLGGGRTYNEQFFGPGTRLTVL.

This clonotype was detected a few times. The chain has TRBV10-3 and TRBJ1-1; no clear D. This CDR3 has 15 residues. V lost 0 bases to trimming and J lost 4 bases, with 12 bases between them. In germline, CDR1 is ENHRY, CDR2 SYGVKD. The chain's CDR3 is CAISESIGGGTEAFF. CDR3 nucleotides: TGTGCCATCAGTGAGTCGATAGGCGGCGGCACTGAAGCTTTCTTT.

This clonotype appeared many times. V and J are TRBV12-3 or TRBV12-4 and TRBJ1-1; TRBD1 matches 9 bases. V was clipped by 6 bases and J by 4 bases; unmatched bases: 6. This CDR3 is built from 14 residues. CDR3 protein: CASSWGTGSTEAFF. In DNA form, the CDR3 reads TGTGCCAGCAGCTGGGGGACAGGGAGCACTGAAGCTTTCTTT.

In this sample, this clonotype turned up a few times. The V gene is TRBV18, the J gene TRBJ2-3; 13 bases fit TRBD2. The CDR3 has 15 residues. V lost 5 bases, J lost 5 bases, and 4 bases stayed unmatched. From germline, CDR1 is KGHSH and CDR2 LQKENI. The CDR3 loop is CASSTSGGAEDTQYF. CDR3 in DNA: TGTGCCAGCTCAACTAGCGGGGGGGCCGAAGATACGCAGTATTTT. The variable domain in full, completed from reference TRBV18 and TRBJ2-3, reads NAGVMQNPRHLVRRRGQEARLRCSPMKGHSHVYWYRQLPEEGLKFMVYLQKENIIDESGMPKERFSAEFPKEGPSILRIQQVVRGDSAAYFCASSTSGGAEDTQYFGPGTRLTVL.

The chain couples TRBV29-1 to TRBJ2-2; 7 bases align to TRBD1. The germline CDR1 and CDR2 sequences are SQVTM and ANQGSEA. This CDR3 is built from 14 residues. J gave up 6 bases and V 6 bases, and 10 bases lay outside the gene matches. CDR3 DNA sequence: TGCAGCGTCTTGGTGACAGGGTGGCCCGGGGAGCTGTTTTTT. As protein: CSVLVTGWPGELFF.

This clonotype was detected ten times or more. This chain uses TRBV20-1 with TRBJ2-5; D ambiguous. The CDR3 is made up of 13 amino acids. Germline lookup yields CDR1 DFQATT and CDR2 SNEGSKA (reference sequence). V gave up 4 bases and J gave up 0 bases, with 9 bases separating them. CDR3 protein: CSATGSNQETQYF. In DNA form, the CDR3 reads TGCAGTGCTACCGGCAGTAACCAAGAGACCCAGTACTTC.